The entry below gives a single T cell receptor beta chain sequence along with its context. These data come from a study of blood T cell repertoires in COVID-19. About the study: Whether acute or convalescent, the COVID-19 samples came from the United States, Italy and Spain. PBMCs, B-cell-depleted T cells, or T cells were the source of the cDNA or gDNA that made up the material.

Authors' analysis steps: The assay estimated nucleated cells by amplifying reference gene primers. Data came from immunoSEQ multiplex PCR; TCRdb stores just in-frame clones and leaves some out. Clonal size and the V and J genes are those of that table, whereas D and trimming came from the DNA. The profile covers 250,000 to 400,000 clones, with approximately 88% appearing a single time and 1.5% to 2% taken by the ten largest. Patients from Seattle were sampled longitudinally, starting during active infection. With 9 bases clipped from V and 4 bases from J, the junction kept 2 bases outside the gene matches. CDR1 and CDR2 (germline): SNHLY, FYNNEI. CDR3 length: 11 amino acids.

This chain joins TRBV2 and TRBJ1-1, with TRBD1 identical over 7 bases. The sample consisted of peripheral blood. This receptor was taken from a woman in her twenties or thirties with COVID-19, enrolled during active disease. The chain's CDR3 is CASRDSTEAFF. In DNA form, the CDR3 reads TGTGCCAGTCGGGACAGCACTGAAGCTTTCTTT. The whole variable domain, filled in from reference TRBV2 and TRBJ1-1, reads EPEVTQTPSHQVTQMGQEVILRCVPISNHLYFYWYRQILGQKVEFLVSFYNNEISEKSEIFDDQFSVERPDGSNFTLKIRSTKLEDSAMYFCASRDSTEAFFGQGTRLTVV.